This T cell receptor (beta chain) derives from a study of T cells in Graves' hyperthyroidism and ophthalmopathy. The CDR3 extends over 14 amino acids. CDR1 and CDR2 (germline): MNHNS, SASEGT. V was shortened by 6 bases and J by 6 bases, with 15 bases between the two germline ends. This clonotype was detected ten times or more. The investigators amplified TCR beta CDR3 regions from RNA transcripts. Initially, a first-round RT-PCR of the TCR CDR3 employed the HTBI primer set. TCRdb passed the multiplex PCR reads through MiXCR, listing each CDR3 protein once. The sample lists more than 300,000 distinct CDR3 sequences; under 20% were seen once.

The rearrangement links TRBV6-1 to TRBJ1-5; tentative D call: TRBD1 (5 bases). The TCR sequence derives from a man aged 18 to 29 with Graves' ophthalmopathy. Material for sequencing was blood. The CDR3 sequence: CASRGEVGVQPQHF. CDR3 sequence (DNA): TGTGCCAGCAGGGGGGAGGTGGGTGTTCAGCCCCAGCATTTT.